This T cell receptor beta chain was observed in a study of CD8 T cells in ankylosing spondylitis. Findings and caveats of the study: There was a TCR beta motif, made of fewer than 10 highly homologous variants, that appeared characteristic of ankylosing spondylitis blood.

Making use of molecular barcodes, quantitative 5'-RACE generated TCR beta libraries. TCRdb called the 5' RACE reads again in MiXCR, with one record for every CDR3 protein. The table has hundreds of thousands of distinct CDR3 sequences, 10% to 15% seen once. Germline values: CDR1 SGHRS, CDR2 YFSETQ. The CDR3 loop spans 15 amino acids. V gave up 0 bases and J gave up 5 bases; unmatched junction bases: 4. With regard to this clonotype: The antigen is unknown.

The sequence was collected from a male donor with ankylosing spondylitis. Sequencing input: blood, either unsorted or a sorted T cell fraction (not recorded which). The genes are TRBV5-1 and TRBJ2-1; 8 nucleotides agree with TRBD2. The CDR3 region has the DNA TGCGCCAGCAGCTTGGGGGCGGGGGGAGACAATGAGCAGTTCTTC. As protein: CASSLGAGGDNEQFF.